Listed below are T cell receptor beta chains from one sample, sequenced in a study of cytomegalovirus exposure and HLA in healthy donors. The method was immunoSEQ multiplex PCR; TCRdb's version includes in-frame clones alone and lacks a portion of them. Counted here are roughly 150,000 clones, about 75% occurring once; the ten biggest clones make up 4% to 5%. Sequenced: PBMCs. These receptors were obtained from a man aged 18 to 29 in good health and CMV-seropositive. Both conserved end residues are part of each CDR3. The D gene is left open where the match is weak. The size field is filled for only some rows; it gives once, few, many or a size class.

TRBD2	TRBJ2-2	-	TRBV6-4	CASSVEGLAGPTGELFF	TGTGCCAGCAGTGTGGAGGGACTAGCGGGACCCACCGGGGAGCTGTTTTTT
-	TRBJ1-2	-	TRBV6-5	CASRPPGFGGYTF	TGTGCCAGCAGGCCACCAGGGTTCGGAGGCTACACCTTC
-	TRBJ1-6	-	TRBV30	CAWKWGLGGSPLHF	TGTGCCTGGAAATGGGGACTAGGGGGTTCACCCCTCCACTTT
-	TRBJ2-2	few	TRBV19	CASSAQGRGNTGELFF	TGTGCCAGTAGTGCCCAAGGGCGGGGGAACACCGGGGAGCTGTTTTTT
TRBD1	TRBJ1-4	-	TRBV29-1	CSVDSGQGSEKLFF	TGCAGCGTTGACAGTGGACAGGGAAGTGAAAAACTGTTTTTT
-	TRBJ2-3	-	TRBV18	CASSPGQITDTQYF	TGTGCCAGCTCACCAGGGCAGATCACAGATACGCAGTATTTT
-	TRBJ1-6	-	TRBV18	CASSRQTGGMYSPLHF	TGTGCCAGCTCACGCCAGACCGGGGGAATGTATTCACCCCTCCACTTT
-	TRBJ1-4	once	TRBV18	CASSPATNEKLFF	TGTGCCAGCTCGCCGGCAACTAATGAAAAACTGTTTTTT
TRBD1	TRBJ1-3	few	TRBV30	CAWSLGTEGNTIYF	TGTGCCTGGAGTCTCGGGACAGAGGGAAACACCATATATTTT
-	TRBJ2-2	few	TRBV10-1	CASSQGIGELFF	TGCGCCAGCAGCCAGGGGATCGGGGAGCTGTTTTTT
TRBD2	TRBJ2-1	-	TRBV5-4	CASSLGGTSVGEQFF	TGTGCCAGCAGCTTGGGCGGGACTAGTGTTGGTGAGCAGTTCTTC
TRBD1	TRBJ1-6	-	TRBV2	CASGTGTGASNSPLHF	TGTGCCAGCGGGACGGGGACAGGGGCGAGCAATTCACCCCTCCACTTT
-	TRBJ1-3	-	TRBV6-1	CASSDSGAGNTIYF	TGTGCCAGCAGTGATTCAGGGGCTGGAAACACCATATATTTT
-	TRBJ2-1	few	TRBV5-1	CASSVYSEGPEQFF	TGCGCCAGCAGCGTATACTCGGAGGGGCCTGAGCAGTTCTTC
TRBD1	TRBJ1-1	-	TRBV7-9	CASSNTGVNTEAFF	TGTGCCAGCAGTAATACAGGGGTGAACACTGAAGCTTTCTTT
-	TRBJ1-2	once	TRBV6-5	CASSPGHADTYGYTF	TGTGCCAGCAGTCCCGGCCACGCGGACACCTATGGCTACACCTTC
TRBD1	TRBJ1-1	few	TRBV2	CASSYTGTGRNTEAFF	TGTGCCAGCAGTTATACCGGGACAGGGAGGAACACTGAAGCTTTCTTT
-	TRBJ1-6	-	TRBV7-3	CASSLGGIRRNSPLHF	TGTGCCAGCAGCCTAGGAGGGATCAGGCGCAATTCACCCCTCCACTTT
-	TRBJ1-1	-	TRBV6-5	CASIDGGGRNTEAFF	TGTGCCAGCATCGATGGGGGCGGAAGGAACACTGAAGCTTTCTTT
TRBD2	TRBJ2-2	few	TRBV6-1	CASTVGGAGTGELFF	TGTGCCAGCACCGTCGGGGGGGCGGGCACCGGGGAGCTGTTTTTT
-	TRBJ1-2	-	TRBV2	CASRIQARYGYTF	TGTGCCAGCCGGATACAGGCTAGGTATGGCTACACCTTC
-	TRBJ1-1	-	TRBV5-1	CASSPRAGTGGTEAFF	TGCGCCAGCAGCCCCCGGGCAGGCACGGGAGGTACTGAAGCTTTCTTT
TRBD2	TRBJ2-2	-	TRBV29-1	CSVGIGGSGELFF	TGCAGCGTTGGGATCGGGGGGAGCGGGGAGCTGTTTTTT
-	TRBJ1-2	-	TRBV30	CAWSVRRGGYTF	TGTGCCTGGAGTGTACGGAGGGGTGGCTACACCTTC
TRBD2	TRBJ2-1	-	TRBV29-1	CSVEAGGMMDEQFF	TGCAGCGTTGAAGCGGGAGGTATGATGGACGAGCAGTTCTTC
TRBD2	TRBJ2-3	-	TRBV11-3	CASTGGLVTDTQYF	TGTGCCAGCACCGGGGGACTAGTCACAGATACGCAGTATTTT
TRBD1	TRBJ1-1	-	TRBV5-1	CASSFRQGAPTEAFF	TGCGCCAGCAGCTTCCGACAGGGGGCGCCCACTGAAGCTTTCTTT
TRBD1	TRBJ2-3	-	TRBV5-4	CASSSGTGGTDTQYF	TGTGCCAGCAGCTCCGGGACAGGGGGGACAGATACGCAGTATTTT
TRBD2	TRBJ2-5	-	TRBV2	CASSEDGSGRGSQYF	TGTGCCAGCAGTGAAGATGGTAGCGGGAGGGGGTCCCAGTACTTC
-	TRBJ1-5	-	TRBV27	CASSLGHAYSNQPQHF	TGTGCCAGCAGTCTTGGGCACGCGTATAGCAATCAGCCCCAGCATTTT
TRBD1	TRBJ1-6	-	TRBV7-2	CASSWDRDNSPLHF	TGTGCCAGCAGCTGGGACAGGGATAATTCACCCCTCCACTTT
-	TRBJ1-1	-	TRBV19	CASSIDSDTEAFF	TGTGCCAGTAGTATAGATTCAGACACTGAAGCTTTCTTT
-	TRBJ1-1	-	TRBV5-4	CASSPAGSGTRDTEAFF	TGTGCCAGCAGCCCCGCGGGTTCCGGGACTAGGGACACTGAAGCTTTCTTT
-	TRBJ1-1	-	TRBV28	CASSLIQGRTEAFF	TGTGCCAGCAGTTTAATTCAGGGGCGGACTGAAGCTTTCTTT
-	TRBJ1-2	-	TRBV7-8	CASSLGRNVDYGYTF	TGTGCCAGCAGCTTAGGGCGGAATGTCGACTATGGCTACACCTTC
TRBD2	TRBJ2-3	once	TRBV15	CATSVAGGADTQYF	TGTGCCACCAGCGTAGCGGGAGGGGCAGATACGCAGTATTTT
-	TRBJ2-5	-	TRBV5-1	CASSLGLAGQETQYF	TGCGCCAGCAGTTTGGGTTTGGCGGGACAAGAGACCCAGTACTTC